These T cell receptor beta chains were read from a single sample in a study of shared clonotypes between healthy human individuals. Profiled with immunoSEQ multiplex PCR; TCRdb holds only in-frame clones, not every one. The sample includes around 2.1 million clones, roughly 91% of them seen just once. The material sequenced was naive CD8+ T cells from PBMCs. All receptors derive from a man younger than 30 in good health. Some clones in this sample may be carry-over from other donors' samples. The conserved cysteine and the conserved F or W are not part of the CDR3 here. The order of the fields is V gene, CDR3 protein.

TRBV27	ASSWKGRELF
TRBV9	ASSVAGGDNEQF
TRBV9	ASSVVDRIGRNEQF
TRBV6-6	ASSTRGGPGELF
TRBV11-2	ASSAGEGTQY
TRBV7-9	ASSPTSGTQEYEQY
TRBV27	ASSSQGGAF
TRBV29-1	SVSTEAF
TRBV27	ASNGAEDQLSTDTQY
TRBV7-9	ASSLVGLGQPQH
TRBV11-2	ASSSRGTTEAF
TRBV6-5	AANRGPEQY
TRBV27	ASTVGVSSYNEQF
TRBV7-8	ASSELGYRSAQETQY
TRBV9	ASSPRVGGRNEQY
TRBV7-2	ASSPGTSGEQY
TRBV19	ASTDWNTEAF
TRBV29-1	SVLGGRSANYEQY
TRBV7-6	ASSPLGGGRRDTEAF
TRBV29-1	SVVGGDSYEQY
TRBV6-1	ASSGRDRAYEQY
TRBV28	ASSPQSFKTGKRAGELF
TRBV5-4	AIHNTGIDYEQY